The clone carrying this T cell receptor beta chain was counted ten times or more. Time point specified: patch test 1, 2 weeks after DPC sensitization. Treatment indicated: therapeutic diphenylcyclopropenone sensitization with weekly scalp DPC. Unique molecular identifiers were attached to individual cDNA molecules during library preparation. Via MiXCR, TCRdb re-called the RACE reads, giving one row per CDR3 protein. Of roughly 380,000 distinct CDR3 sequences detected, approximately 5% appear once; the ten largest clones hold 2% to 2.5%. The data were taken from a study of human T cells and chemical hapten exposure. The wider study: The cohort included alopecia areata under or over 50% scalp, totalis and universalis.

The CDR3 covers 15 residues. Germline CDR1 reads SGHAT; CDR2 reads FQNNGV. V lost 1 base, J lost 8 bases, and 17 bases lay in between. The specimen was whole blood, collected in connection with sensitization to the hapten diphenylcyclopropenone (DPC). J is TRBJ1-2 and V is TRBV11-2; D unresolved. The receptor's source is a woman aged 50 to 60 with alopecia areata. Some clones in this sample may be carry-over from other donors' samples. The CDR3 loop reads CASSLALGTVAGYTF. The CDR3 DNA sequence: TGTGCCAGCAGCTTAGCCCTCGGAACCGTGGCGGGCTACACCTTC.